The 24 T cell receptor beta chains below all came from one sample that was sequenced in a study of breast tumors, draining lymph nodes, adjacent tissues. TCRdb redid the calling of the multiplex PCR reads with MiXCR, one entry per CDR3 protein. The sample records about 31,000 distinct CDR3 sequences, 63% being singletons. The material sequenced was breast tumor tissue. The receptors here all came from a female donor with breast cancer. Some clones in this sample may be carry-over from other donors' samples.

This clonotype was counted at least ten times. A read error may be the cause here, since a much bigger clone is one base away. Because it lacks the conserved phenylalanine or tryptophan at the end, this CDR3 is likely a read error. This sequence joins TRBV9 and TRBJ2-1; 8 bases are shared with TRBD2. Germline CDR1 and CDR2: SGDLS and YYNGEE. Trimming took 2 bases from V and 9 from J; bases not matched to a gene: 4. The CDR3 extends over 13 amino acids. In DNA, the CDR3 is TGTGCCAGCAGCGTGACTAGCGTCAGTGAGCAGTTCTCC. It is translated as CASSVTSVSEQFS.

This clonotype was detected ten times or more. V usage is TRBV19 and J usage is TRBJ1-6, with D uncertain. The CDR3 is made up of 16 amino acids. The V end lost 7 bases, the J end lost 10 bases, and 23 bases lay between the germline ends. Germline assignment: CDR1 LNHDA and CDR2 SQIVND (reference sequence). The CDR3 bases are TGTGCCAGTACTGCGACGCAGTACGGGAAAATCTCACCCCTCCACTTT. Protein sequence: CASTATQYGKISPLHF.

This rearrangement joins TRBV4-3 to TRBJ2-7, with TRBD2 as a possible D gene (6 bases). This CDR3 contains 18 residues. The germline CDR1 and CDR2 sequences are LGHNA and YSLEER. V lost 1 base to trimming and J lost 3 bases, with 22 bases between them. CDR3 nucleotide sequence: TGCGCCAGCAGCCAAGGGGTTTCTAGCGCCCAACTCTACTACGAGCAGTACTTC. Its translation is CASSQGVSSAQLYYEQYF.

The V call is TRBV7-2, the J call TRBJ1-2; possible D gene TRBD1, 6 bases. The germline gives CDR1 SGHTA, CDR2 FQGNSA. Trimming took off 1 base at V and 4 bases at J, with 10 bases between the two ends. The CDR3 has 14 amino acids. The CDR3 protein is CASSLGGGLYGYTF. CDR3 in DNA: TGTGCCAGCAGCTTAGGGGGGGGCCTCTATGGCTACACCTTC.

This sequence joins TRBV6-6 and TRBJ1-5; D not resolved. This CDR3 is built from 13 residues. V was shortened by 5 bases and J by 1 base, with 6 bases between the two germline ends. Germline V gives CDR1 MNHNY, CDR2 SVGAGI (reference sequence). The CDR3 sequence: CASSPLSNQPQHF. DNA of the CDR3: TGTGCCAGCAGTCCCTTAAGCAATCAGCCCCAGCATTTT.

V usage is TRBV4-1 and J usage is TRBJ2-7; 10 nucleotides agree with TRBD1. The V and J ends lost 0 bases and 9 bases, in that order; junction bases with no gene match: 14. The CDR3 sequence is 17 residues long. Looked up from germline, CDR1 is MGHRA and CDR2 is YSYEKL. The CDR3 sequence: CASSQDLWDRGIDGQYF. The CDR3 DNA reads TGCGCCAGCAGCCAAGACCTCTGGGACAGGGGAATCGACGGGCAGTACTTC.

In its sample, this clonotype was seen many times. The genes are TRBV2 and TRBJ2-2; 10 bases line up with TRBD1. V lost 5 bases and J lost 1; bases outside the gene matches: 4. This CDR3 contains 16 residues. Germline values: CDR1 SNHLY, CDR2 FYNNEI. The chain's CDR3 is CASSPDRGGNTGELFF. The CDR3, as DNA: TGTGCCAGCAGTCCGGACAGGGGGGGGAACACCGGGGAGCTGTTTTTT.

This clonotype has at least ten counts. This sequence may be a read error, since a much larger clone differs from it by one base. The chain couples TRBV7-9 to TRBJ1-2; tentatively, D is TRBD1 (5 bases). Trimming left V 5 bases short and J 9 bases short, with 25 bases between. The length of the CDR3 is 16 residues. Looked up from germline, CDR1 is SEHNR and CDR2 is FQNEAQ (reference sequence). CDR3: CASSPYRDGGLVSYTF. CDR3 DNA: TGTGCCAGCAGCCCGTACCGGGACGGTGGATTGGTGAGCTACACCTTC.

V gene TRBV4-1 combines with J gene TRBJ2-7; D perhaps matches TRBD2 (5 bases). The germline CDR1 and CDR2 sequences are MGHRA and YSYEKL. V shed 3 bases and J shed 2 bases, with 8 bases lying between them. The CDR3 length is 13 residues. CDR3 residues: CASSQRETYEQYF. As DNA, the CDR3 is TGCGCCAGCAGCCAGAGGGAGACCTACGAGCAGTACTTC.

This chain joins TRBV7-2 and TRBJ2-7; D gene unclear. The CDR3 runs 14 residues. V lost 0 bases, J lost 2 bases, and 8 bases lay in between. Germline V gives CDR1 SGHTA, CDR2 FQGNSA. CDR3 sequence (DNA): TGTGCCAGCAGCTTAGCGGGCCTTACCTACGAGCAGTACGTC. Translating it yields CASSLAGLTYEQYV.

This clonotype appeared many times. The chain is built from TRBV20-1 and TRBJ2-3; D not resolved. Trimming took 1 base from V and 1 from J, leaving 6 bases between them. Germline V gene lookup returns CDR1 DFQATT and CDR2 SNEGSKA (reference sequence). This CDR3 has 13 amino acids. Written as DNA, the CDR3 is TGCAGTGCTAGAGTGGACGGCACAGATACGCAGTATTTT. Its translation: CSARVDGTDTQYF.

This chain joins TRBV27 and TRBJ2-7; no clear D. The CDR3 extends over 9 amino acids. The V end was cut by 7 bases, the J end by 6 bases, with 4 bases between. Germline V gene lookup returns CDR1 MNHEY and CDR2 SMNVEV (reference sequence). CDR3 in amino acids: CASNGEQYF. Written as DNA, the CDR3 is TGTGCCAGCAATGGCGAGCAGTACTTC.

This sequence joins TRBV2 and TRBJ2-7; 7 nucleotides align to TRBD2. This CDR3 spans 15 amino acids. Germline V gives CDR1 SNHLY, CDR2 FYNNEI. Losses at the gene ends were 6 bases for V and 2 bases for J; bases not matched to a gene: 10. Here the CDR3 reads CASSSNPGTTYEQYF. The DNA for the CDR3 is TGTGCCAGCAGCTCAAACCCGGGGACTACCTACGAGCAGTACTTC.

V is TRBV11-3 and J is TRBJ1-5; D is uncertain. From germline, CDR1 is SGHNT and CDR2 YENEEA. The germline V and J ends were trimmed by 5 bases and 4 bases, with 6 bases remaining between them. This CDR3 has 12 residues. CDR3 sequence (DNA): TGTGCCAGCAGCCTGGAAAATCAGCCCCAGCATTTT. As protein: CASSLENQPQHF.

This clonotype has ten or more counts. This sequence joins TRBV11-1 and TRBJ2-5; 9 nucleotides agree with TRBD1. The V gene's germline CDR1 is SGHAT and CDR2 FQDESV (reference sequence). Trimming at V came to 5 bases and at J to 4 bases, leaving 2 bases not matched to a gene. The CDR3 loop spans 13 amino acids. The CDR3 region is CASSPDRGETQYF. The CDR3, as DNA: TGTGCCAGCAGCCCGGACAGGGGAGAGACCCAGTACTTC.

This clonotype was picked up many times. The chain employs TRBV10-3 and TRBJ2-2, with TRBD2 identical over 8 bases. Losses at the gene ends were 6 bases for V and 4 bases for J; bases not matched to a gene: 4. Germline V gene data show CDR1 as ENHRY and CDR2 as SYGVKD. This CDR3 is 14 amino acids long. This CDR3 reads CAIRSGSGTGELFF. CDR3 in DNA: TGTGCCATCAGGAGCGGGAGTGGCACCGGGGAGCTGTTTTTT.

This clonotype is termed medium-sized (0.01 to 0.1%). This chain uses TRBV4-3 with TRBJ1-3; D is unresolved. The CDR3 has 15 amino acids. Per the germline V gene, CDR1 is LGHNA and CDR2 is YSLEER. V dropped 0 bases and J dropped 2 bases, with 8 bases sitting between them. The chain's CDR3 is CASSQEAGAGNTIYF. In nucleotides, the CDR3 is TGCGCCAGCAGCCAAGAGGCGGGAGCTGGAAACACCATATATTTT.

The genes are TRBV5-1 and TRBJ2-5, with 12 positions matching TRBD2. Germline-derived CDR1 and CDR2 are SGHRS and YFSETQ. V gave up 3 bases and J gave up 5 bases; unmatched junction bases: 11. CDR3 length: 17 residues. In DNA form, the CDR3 reads TGCGCCAGCAGCTCTAGCGGGAGGGCGAGTGGCGGGGAGACCCAGTACTTC. Its translation is CASSSSGRASGGETQYF.

The chain employs TRBV19 and TRBJ2-2; TRBD2 agrees at 12 bases. The CDR3 length is 16 residues. The trim removed 4 bases at V and 6 bases at J, leaving 6 bases unmatched. The V gene's germline CDR1 is LNHDA and CDR2 SQIVND (reference sequence). DNA for the CDR3: TGTGCCAGTAGTAAACTAGCGGGAGGATTGGCCGGGGAGCTGTTTTTT. It codes for CASSKLAGGLAGELFF.

This clonotype came up many times. A clone one base away is much larger, so this may be a read error. The chain couples TRBV14 to TRBJ1-2, with D unclear. Germline V gene sequence: CDR1 SGHDN, CDR2 FVKESK. This CDR3 has 15 amino acids. CDR3 sequence reads: CASSQDSKGWYGSTF. In DNA form, the CDR3 reads TGTGCCAGCAGCCAAGATTCGAAGGGATGGTATGGCTCCACCTTC. The variable domain in full, completed from reference TRBV14 and TRBJ1-2, reads EAGVTQFPSHSVIEKGQTVTLRCDPISGHDNLYWYRRVMGKEIKFLLHFVKESKQDESGMPNNRFLAERTGGTYSTLKVQPAELEDSGVYFCASSQDSKGWYGSTFGSGTRLTVV.

This clonotype has at least ten counts. The gene calls are TRBV6-4 and TRBJ2-1, with 9 nucleotides matching TRBD1. The CDR3 totals 15 residues. Germline values: CDR1 MRHNA, CDR2 SNTAGT. J lost 5 bases, V lost 4 bases, and 6 bases had no gene match. The CDR3 loop reads CASSGRDRVHNEQFF. The CDR3 DNA follows: TGTGCCAGCAGTGGCCGGGACAGGGTCCACAATGAGCAGTTCTTC.

In this sample, this clonotype is medium-sized. V and J are TRBV4-2 and TRBJ2-3, with 12 bases that match TRBD1. CDR1 LGHNA and CDR2 YNFKEQ come from the germline V gene. CDR3 length equals 16 residues. Trimming cost V 2 bases and J 6 bases; bases outside gene matches: 6. The CDR3 protein is CASSQFGTGGADTQYF. CDR3 bases: TGTGCCAGCAGCCAATTCGGGACAGGGGGCGCGGATACGCAGTATTTT.

This clonotype was counted many times. This rearrangement joins TRBV9 to TRBJ1-4, with D possibly TRBD1 on 6 matching bases. V lost 4 bases, J lost 7 bases, and 17 bases lay in between. The length of the CDR3 is 15 residues. CDR1 is SGDLS, CDR2 YYNGEE, per germline. This chain's CDR3 is CASSPRGGFGEKLFF. The CDR3 nucleotides read TGTGCCAGCAGCCCCAGGGGAGGATTCGGTGAAAAACTGTTTTTT. The full variable domain, rest sourced from reference TRBV9 and TRBJ1-4, is DSGVTQTPKHLITATGQRVTLRCSPRSGDLSVYWYQQSLDQGLQFLIQYYNGEERAKGNILERFSAQQFPDLHSELNLSSLELGDSALYFCASSPRGGFGEKLFFGSGTQLSVL.

This clonotype was detected ten times or more. The chain recombines TRBV7-3 with TRBJ2-3; perhaps TRBD2 as D (6 bases). The V gene lost 2 bases and the J gene lost 3 bases, with 9 bases spanning the gap. CDR3 size: 14 residues. Germline lookup yields CDR1 SGHTA and CDR2 FQGTGA. The CDR3 sequence is CASSLRGLTDTQYF. For the CDR3, the DNA is TGTGCCAGCAGCTTACGGGGACTTACAGATACGCAGTATTTT.